One sample yielded the 22 T cell receptor beta chains listed below, sequenced in a study of T-cell memory formation after mild COVID-19 (dated by TCRdb to the early 2020s). Library preparation was by 5' RACE. Sequencing was carried out with an Illumina NovaSeq 6000. TCRdb trimmed the raw reads at Q25, called clones with MiXCR and kept productive beta chains. Rows matching on CDR3 protein sequence are summarized as one entry with the most common DNA and genes. The sample data list 550,000 to 650,000 distinct CDR3 sequences, and around a sixth of these were observed just once. The ten largest clones take up about 8.1% of the sample. Material: PBMCs or a T cell subset sorted from them (not recorded which). Every receptor here comes from an adult woman who had mild COVID-19 (a few samples of this study predate the infection). The sample titles of this study are shuffled in the database, so cell type and time point are left out; the donor was told from shared clones.

Notes on this clonotype: This likely comes from a read error, as the CDR3 has no conserved phenylalanine or tryptophan at its end. V is TRBV30 and J is TRBJ2-7; tentative D call: TRBD1 (6 bases). Germline values: CDR1 GTSNPN, CDR2 SVGIG (reference sequence). The germline V and J ends were trimmed by 2 bases and 3 bases, with 8 bases remaining between them. The CDR3 loop spans 12 amino acids. This CDR3 reads CAWSKQGYEQYL. As DNA, the CDR3 is TGTGCCTGGAGTAAACAGGGCTACGAGCAGTACCTC.

Many counts were recorded for this clonotype. The V call is TRBV7-2, the J call TRBJ1-2; possibly TRBD1 for D (6 bases). Trimming cost V 2 bases and J 5 bases, with 21 bases left between them. Per germline, CDR1 SGHTA and CDR2 FQGNSA. This CDR3 is 17 amino acids long. The CDR3 DNA is TGTGCCAGCAGCTTACGTTTCGCCCCGGACAGTCCATATGGCTACACCTTC. This gives the protein CASSLRFAPDSPYGYTF.

This clonotype was seen more than once but under ten times. The V and J genes are TRBV7-9 and TRBJ1-3; D possibly corresponds to TRBD1 (5 bases). Germline loops: CDR1 SEHNR, CDR2 FQNEAQ (reference sequence). Trimming cost V 5 bases and J 2 bases, with 10 bases left between them. There are 14 residues in the CDR3. The CDR3 bases are TGTGCCAGCAGCGACGGGACGGCTGGAAACACCATATATTTT. Translated: CASSDGTAGNTIYF.

This clonotype was recorded a few times. The chain has TRBV5-1 and TRBJ2-1; TRBD1 might be the D (6 bases). Between the trimmed V and J ends, which lost 2 bases and 0 bases, there was a span of 9 bases. Germline V CDR1 and CDR2: SGHRS, YFSETQ. The CDR3 runs 15 residues. This chain's CDR3 is CASSLRDTSYNEQFF. CDR3 sequence (DNA): TGCGCCAGCAGCTTACGGGACACCTCCTACAATGAGCAGTTCTTC.

This clonotype occurred a few times. This chain joins TRBV6-5 and TRBJ2-6; D is unresolved. The germline V and J ends were trimmed by 11 bases and 3 bases, with 20 bases remaining between them. The length of the CDR3 is 16 residues. CDR1 MNHEY and CDR2 SVGAGI come from the germline V gene. The CDR3 sequence: CAAALTGLFGANVLTF. DNA for the CDR3: TGTGCCGCGGCCTTAACCGGATTGTTTGGGGCCAACGTCCTGACTTTC.

This clonotype appeared a few times. This chain connects TRBV11-1 to TRBJ2-5, with no clear D. The CDR3 covers 14 residues. Trimming cost V 2 bases and J 1 base, with 8 bases left between them. The germline CDR1 and CDR2 sequences are SGHAT and FQDESV (reference sequence). CDR3 nucleotides: TGTGCCAGCAGCTTACTTGGTAGCCAAGAGACCCAGTACTTC. Encoded protein: CASSLLGSQETQYF.

The CDR3 DNA follows: TGTGCCAGCAGCTACAGGACTAGCGGGAGAGGGAATGAGCAGTTCTTC. This encodes CASSYRTSGRGNEQFF. The J gene is TRBJ2-1, the V gene TRBV13, with 13 positions matching TRBD2. Germline values: CDR1 PRHDT, CDR2 FYEKMQ (reference sequence). The CDR3 length is 16 residues. The V segment lost 4 bases and the J segment 7 bases; nucleotides outside the gene matches: 7.

This clonotype was observed a few times. The chain links TRBV2 to TRBJ2-6; D is undetermined. V was pared by 6 bases and J by 0 bases, with 18 bases between. CDR3 length: 18 residues. CDR1 and CDR2 (germline): SNHLY, FYNNEI. CDR3 region: CASSDALGSFSGANVLTF. In DNA form, the CDR3 reads TGTGCCAGCAGCGACGCGCTCGGCAGTTTCTCTGGGGCCAACGTCCTGACTTTC.

The gene calls are TRBV4-1 and TRBJ1-1; D unclear. Trimming stripped 0 bases from V and 1 base from J, with 9 bases between. The CDR3 covers 15 residues. Germline lookup yields CDR1 MGHRA and CDR2 YSYEKL. DNA of the CDR3: TGCGCCAGCAGCCAAGAGGTGGCGGAGAACACTGAAGCTTTCTTT. It is translated as CASSQEVAENTEAFF.

This chain uses TRBV7-6 with TRBJ2-7; 9 nucleotides match TRBD1. The CDR3 has 17 amino acids. Germline CDR1 is SGHVS and CDR2 is FNYEAQ. Germline trimming cut 1 base from V and 6 bases from J; bases unmatched to any gene: 13. In DNA form, the CDR3 reads TGTGCCAGCAGCTTAGAACCCGGGACAGGGAGGCCAGCCGAGCAGTACTTC. Residues: CASSLEPGTGRPAEQYF.

This clonotype has only a few counts. This chain links TRBV15 with TRBJ2-3; TRBD2 matches 10 bases. V lost 5 bases, J lost 7 bases, and 12 bases stayed unmatched. CDR3 size: 16 residues. CDR1 is LNHNV and CDR2 is YYDKDF in the germline V gene (reference sequence). Here the CDR3 DNA reads TGTGCCACCAGCTGGCGAGCGGGGGGGCCAACGAATACGCAGTATTTT. Protein product: CATSWRAGGPTNTQYF.

This clonotype was seen a few times. The chain carries TRBV4-2 and TRBJ1-1, with D possibly TRBD1 on 6 matching bases. The CDR3 contains 15 residues. V shed 0 bases and J shed 6 bases, with 14 bases lying between them. The germline V gene encodes CDR1 LGHNA and CDR2 YNFKEQ. In nucleotides, the CDR3 is TGTGCCAGCAGCCAAGAGGAGGGGGTGAGGGCTGAAGCTTTCTTT. Translation: CASSQEEGVRAEAFF.

V and J are TRBV30 and TRBJ2-7; possible D gene TRBD1, 5 bases. The CDR3 has 15 residues. CDR1 GTSNPN and CDR2 SVGIG come from the germline V gene (reference sequence). V shed 2 bases and J shed 2 bases, with 16 bases lying between them. This chain's CDR3 is CAWSPKQGIAYEQYF. CDR3 DNA sequence: TGTGCCTGGAGTCCAAAGCAGGGTATCGCCTACGAGCAGTACTTC. Drawing the rest from reference TRBV30 and TRBJ2-7, the complete variable domain is SQTIHQWPATLVQPVGSPLSLECTVEGTSNPNLYWYRQAAGRGLQLLFYSVGIGQISSEVPQNLSASRPQDRQFILSSKKLLLSDSGFYLCAWSPKQGIAYEQYFGPGTRLTVT.

This clonotype was found a few times. The genes are TRBV29-1 and TRBJ2-7; 12 nucleotides align to TRBD1. Germline V lookup: CDR1 SQVTM, CDR2 ANQGSEA. CDR3 length: 13 amino acids. The V segment lost 7 bases and the J segment 4 bases; nucleotides outside the gene matches: 5. CDR3 region: CSARDRGPYEQYF. The CDR3 DNA follows: TGCAGCGCTCGGGACAGGGGGCCGTACGAGCAGTACTTC.

The sample holds a few counts of this clonotype. This rearrangement joins TRBV12-3 or TRBV12-4 to TRBJ1-1; TRBD1 aligns across 9 bases. This CDR3 has 12 amino acids. J lost 8 bases, V lost 8 bases, and 6 bases had no gene match. DNA for the CDR3: TGTGCCAGCGCCCGGACAGGGGTGGAAGCTTTCTTT. This gives the protein CASARTGVEAFF.

The rearrangement links TRBV27 to TRBJ2-3, with 13 nucleotides matching TRBD2. CDR3 length: 19 amino acids. After removal of 3 bases from V and 5 bases from J, the junction contained 14 bases not matched to a gene. CDR1 is MNHEY and CDR2 is SMNVEV in the germline V gene (reference sequence). This chain's CDR3 is CASSFSGLAGAPVKDTQYF. The CDR3 DNA reads as TGTGCCAGCAGTTTCTCCGGACTAGCGGGGGCCCCTGTGAAAGATACGCAGTATTTT.

The genes are TRBV5-1 and TRBJ2-7; 7 nucleotides match TRBD1. Germline V lookup: CDR1 SGHRS, CDR2 YFSETQ. The CDR3 extends over 14 amino acids. The V segment lost 7 bases and the J segment 2 bases; nucleotides outside the gene matches: 9. The CDR3 loop is CASARGQSTYEQYF. The CDR3 nucleotides are TGCGCCAGCGCCCGGGGACAGAGTACCTACGAGCAGTACTTC.

This clonotype has only one observation. The J gene is TRBJ1-4, the V gene TRBV19; D remains ambiguous. V lost 3 bases, J lost 7 bases, and 9 bases lay in between. This CDR3 has 13 amino acids. Germline values: CDR1 LNHDA, CDR2 SQIVND (reference sequence). CDR3 sequence (DNA): TGTGCCAGTAGTATCGTCCTCCGTGAAAAACTGTTTTTT. Encoded protein: CASSIVLREKLFF.

This clonotype was seen only a few times. The CDR3 nucleotides are TGTGCCAGCTCACCACCAGGGTCGGGAGAGACCCAGTACTTC. Translated, it gives CASSPPGSGETQYF. The genes are TRBV18 and TRBJ2-5; D gene uncertain. The CDR3 is made up of 14 amino acids. V was cut by 0 bases and J by 4 bases, with 9 bases left in between. The germline gives CDR1 KGHSH, CDR2 LQKENI.

In this sample, this clonotype turned up a few times. V usage is TRBV27 and J usage is TRBJ2-7, with D uncertain. This CDR3 contains 15 residues. V gave up 4 bases and J gave up 6 bases, with 19 bases separating them. Germline-derived CDR1 and CDR2 are MNHEY and SMNVEV (reference sequence). CDR3 loop: CASSSILRPTSEQYF. CDR3 DNA sequence: TGTGCCAGCAGTTCTATCCTTAGGCCTACCTCCGAGCAGTACTTC.

DNA of the CDR3: TGTGCCAGCACCGGGAGAGGCAGGGGGGTCAATGAGCAGTTCTTC. It codes for CASTGRGRGVNEQFF. The V gene is TRBV27, the J gene TRBJ2-1, with a tentative D call TRBD1 (7 bases). V was trimmed by 7 bases and J by 6 bases, leaving 19 bases between them. The CDR3 contains 15 residues. The germline V gene has CDR1 MNHEY and CDR2 SMNVEV (reference sequence).

The sample holds many counts of this clonotype. The rearrangement links TRBV12-3 or TRBV12-4 to TRBJ2-7, with D perhaps being TRBD1 or TRBD2 (5 bases each). The V and J ends lost 3 bases and 0 bases respectively, with 12 bases between them. The CDR3 runs to 15 residues. CDR3 amino acids: CASSLVGRSSYEQYF. Here the CDR3 DNA reads TGTGCCAGCAGTTTGGTGGGACGGAGCTCCTACGAGCAGTACTTC.